This T cell receptor (beta chain) is drawn from a study of OX40 agonist ivuxolimab in advanced cancers. Method: immunoSEQ multiplex PCR; TCRdb's copy keeps in-frame clones and lacks some. The data show over 65,000 clones, about 86% seen once. Germline CDR1 and CDR2: SGHDT and YYEEEE. Trimming cost V 1 base and J 6 bases; bases outside gene matches: 1. The CDR3 consists of 13 residues. This clone was recorded only once. This sample comprised CD4+ or CD8+ T cells sorted from blood, obtained in a trial of the OX40 agonist ivuxolimab. J is TRBJ1-2 and V is TRBV5-6, with 9 nucleotides matching TRBD1. This TCR was recovered from an adult with an advanced solid tumor such as melanoma, head and neck, liver or kidney cancer. CDR3 in amino acids: CASSLTGGHGYTF. The DNA of the CDR3 is TGTGCCAGCAGCTTGACAGGGGGCCATGGCTACACCTTC.